The 9 T cell receptor beta chains presented below share a single source sample, sequenced in a study of CD8 T cells in acute hepatitis C reinfection. Some clones are missing from TCRdb's copy, which holds only in-frame ones; the method was immunoSEQ multiplex PCR. The sample includes 30,000 to 45,000 clones, 75% to 90% of them seen just once. Indicated time point: naive CD8 control sorted from an acute-time-point sample. Sample: naive CD8+ T cells from PBMCs. These receptors were obtained from a woman between 18 and 29 years old who spontaneously cleared hepatitis C infection.

The genes are TRBV11-2 and TRBJ2-5, with D perhaps TRBD2 (6 bases). Germline V gene data show CDR1 as SGHAT and CDR2 as FQNNGV. Trimming left V 1 base short and J 5 bases short, with 17 bases between. The CDR3 loop spans 16 amino acids. As DNA, the CDR3 is TGTGCCAGCAGCTTAGTACTTGGCGGGGAAGAGGAGACCCAGTACTTC. Translation gives CASSLVLGGEEETQYF.

This clone appeared once. This chain links TRBV6-1 with TRBJ2-3; maybe TRBD2 (6 bases). The V gene lost 1 base and the J gene lost 4 bases, with 9 bases spanning the gap. Germline lookup yields CDR1 MNHNS and CDR2 SASEGT. This CDR3 is 14 amino acids long. The CDR3 loop is CASSEGWGADTQYF. The CDR3 DNA reads TGTGCCAGCAGTGAAGGGTGGGGGGCAGATACGCAGTATTTT.

This clone came up once. This sequence joins TRBV10-2 and TRBJ2-1, with TRBD2 matching 13 bases. The V gene's germline CDR1 is WSHSY and CDR2 SAAADI. J was trimmed by 10 bases and V by 6 bases; bases with no gene match: 9. This CDR3 contains 15 residues. The chain's CDR3 is CASRGIGLAGVEQFF. Written as DNA, the CDR3 is TGCGCCAGCAGGGGGATTGGACTAGCGGGAGTGGAGCAGTTCTTC.

This clone was seen a single time. V and J are TRBV7-3 and TRBJ2-3, with D perhaps matching TRBD1 (5 bases). CDR3 length equals 16 residues. Germline CDR1 reads SGHTA; CDR2 reads FQGTGA. With 1 base removed from V and 2 bases from J, the gap between germline ends came to 13 bases. The CDR3 spells CASSLRAGPSTDTQYF. The CDR3, as DNA: TGTGCCAGCAGCTTAAGGGCAGGGCCCTCCACAGATACGCAGTATTTT. Filled out from reference TRBV7-3 and TRBJ2-3, the complete variable domain reads GAGVSQTPSNKVTEKGKYVELRCDPISGHTALYWYRQSLGQGPEFLIYFQGTGAADDSGLPNDRFFAVRPEGSVSTLKIQRTERGDSAVYLCASSLRAGPSTDTQYFGPGTRLTVL.

The genes are TRBV29-1 and TRBJ2-1, with D perhaps TRBD2 (7 bases). V lost 3 bases and J lost 5, with 17 bases in between. This CDR3 is 15 amino acids long. CDR1 SQVTM and CDR2 ANQGSEA come from the germline V gene. CDR3 sequence: CSVEWGLAANNEQFF. The CDR3 DNA reads as TGCAGCGTTGAGTGGGGGCTAGCGGCCAACAATGAGCAGTTCTTC.

The rearrangement joins TRBV9 to TRBJ2-3; D gene unclear. The CDR3 is 14 amino acids. Germline V CDR1 and CDR2: SGDLS, YYNGEE. The V end lost 0 bases, the J end lost 6 bases, and 11 bases lay between the germline ends. The DNA for the CDR3 is TGTGCCAGCAGCGTAGAAGGGTTTGGTGATACGCAGTATTTT. This encodes CASSVEGFGDTQYF. Based on the CDR3 plus reference TRBV9 and TRBJ2-3, the full variable domain is DSGVTQTPKHLITATGQRVTLRCSPRSGDLSVYWYQQSLDQGLQFLIQYYNGEERAKGNILERFSAQQFPDLHSELNLSSLELGDSALYFCASSVEGFGDTQYFGPGTRLTVL.

The chain carries TRBV7-8 and TRBJ1-2; D might be TRBD1 (6 bases). CDR1 is SGHVS, CDR2 FQNEAQ, per germline. V was pared by 2 bases and J by 13 bases, with 17 bases between. The CDR3 consists of 13 residues. CDR3 bases: TGTGCCAGCAGCTTATTCGGGGGCCAAGATCCCACCTTC. Translated: CASSLFGGQDPTF.

The V gene is TRBV10-3, the J gene TRBJ2-7; 7 nucleotides match TRBD2. CDR1 and CDR2 (germline): ENHRY, SYGVKD. The CDR3 is made up of 15 amino acids. V shed 0 bases and J 3 bases; nucleotides not matched to a gene: 5. The chain's CDR3 is CAISESISGYYEQYF. The CDR3 region has the DNA TGTGCCATCAGTGAGTCCATTAGCGGGTACTACGAGCAGTACTTC.

The V call is TRBV7-9, the J call TRBJ2-7; 9 nucleotides line up with TRBD2. The germline V gene encodes CDR1 SEHNR and CDR2 FQNEAQ (reference sequence). The CDR3 contains 16 residues. V trimming: 6 bases; J trimming: 4 bases; junction bases outside the gene matches: 13. The CDR3 nucleotides read TGTGCCAGCAGTAGCCAAAGCGGGGGGAGGACGTACGAGCAGTACTTC. Residues: CASSSQSGGRTYEQYF.